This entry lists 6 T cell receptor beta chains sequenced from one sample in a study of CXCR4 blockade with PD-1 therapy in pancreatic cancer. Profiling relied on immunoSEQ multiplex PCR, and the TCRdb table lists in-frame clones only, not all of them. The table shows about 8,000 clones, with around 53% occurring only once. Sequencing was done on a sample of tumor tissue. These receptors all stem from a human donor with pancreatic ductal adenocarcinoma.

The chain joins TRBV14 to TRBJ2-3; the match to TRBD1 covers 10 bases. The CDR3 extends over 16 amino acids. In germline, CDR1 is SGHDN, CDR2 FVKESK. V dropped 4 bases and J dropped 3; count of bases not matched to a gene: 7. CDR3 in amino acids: CASSLLTGGRTDTQYF. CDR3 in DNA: TGTGCCAGCAGCCTCTTGACAGGGGGCAGGACAGATACGCAGTATTTT.

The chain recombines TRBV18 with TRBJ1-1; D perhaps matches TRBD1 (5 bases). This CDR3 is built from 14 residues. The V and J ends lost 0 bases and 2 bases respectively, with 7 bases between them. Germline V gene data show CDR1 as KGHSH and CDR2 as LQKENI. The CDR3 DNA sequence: TGTGCCAGCTCACCACCCGGGGCAAACACTGAAGCTTTCTTT. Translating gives CASSPPGANTEAFF.

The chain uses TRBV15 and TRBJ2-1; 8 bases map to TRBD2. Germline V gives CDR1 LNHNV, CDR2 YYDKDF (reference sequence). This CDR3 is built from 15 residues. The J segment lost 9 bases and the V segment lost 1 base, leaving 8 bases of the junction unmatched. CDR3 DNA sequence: TGTGCCACCAGCAGAGGGCGGGGGGCTTTAATTGAGCAGTTCTTC. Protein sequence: CATSRGRGALIEQFF.

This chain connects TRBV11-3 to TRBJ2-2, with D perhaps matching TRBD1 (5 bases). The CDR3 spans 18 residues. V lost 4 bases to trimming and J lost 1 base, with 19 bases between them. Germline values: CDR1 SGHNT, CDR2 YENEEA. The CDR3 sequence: CASSSVGQLGRNTGELFF. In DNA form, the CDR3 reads TGTGCCAGCAGCTCCGTGGGGCAGTTAGGTCGGAACACCGGGGAGCTGTTTTTT.

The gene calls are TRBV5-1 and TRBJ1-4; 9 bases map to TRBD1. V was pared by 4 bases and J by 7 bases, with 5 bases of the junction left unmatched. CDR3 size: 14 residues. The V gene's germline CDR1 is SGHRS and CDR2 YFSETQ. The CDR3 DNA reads TGCGCCAGCAGCAGGACAGGGGAAGGTGAAAAACTGTTTTTT. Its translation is CASSRTGEGEKLFF.

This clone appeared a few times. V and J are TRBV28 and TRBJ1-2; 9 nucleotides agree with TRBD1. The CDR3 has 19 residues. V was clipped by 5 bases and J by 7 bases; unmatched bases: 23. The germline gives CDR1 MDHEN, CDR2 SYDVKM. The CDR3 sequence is CASSEPSRVLFGTGTGYTF. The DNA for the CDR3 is TGTGCCAGCAGTGAGCCCTCCAGGGTCTTATTCGGGACAGGGACTGGCTACACCTTC.